A selection of T cell receptor beta chains follows, all from one sample in a study of cytomegalovirus exposure and HLA in healthy donors. Profiled with immunoSEQ multiplex PCR; TCRdb holds only in-frame clones, not every one. The sample contains approximately 80,000 clones, over 75% of which appear only once. The sequencing input was PBMCs. The receptor source for this set is a male donor in good health and CMV-seropositive. Both conserved end residues are part of each CDR3. D genes are given only for firm matches. Clone size is stated in some rows and not others, as once, few, many or a class when expanded.

d_gene,j_gene,abundance,v_gene,CDR3nt,CDR3aa
TRBD1,TRBJ2-7,-,TRBV4-1,TGCGCCAGCAGCCAGCTGGCAGGGACAGGCGCCTACGAGCAGTACTTC,CASSQLAGTGAYEQYF
TRBD2,TRBJ2-1,-,TRBV28,TGTGCCAGCACTAACCGGGGGACTAGCGGCCCTAACAATGAGCAGTTCTTC,CASTNRGTSGPNNEQFF
TRBD1,TRBJ1-1,-,TRBV2,TGTGCCAGCAGGTTCTCGGCCGGGACAGTCAACACTGAAGCTTTCTTT,CASRFSAGTVNTEAFF
-,TRBJ1-1,-,TRBV9,TGTGCCAGCAGCGTAGACTCCCCTGGGCCGGTGAACACTGAAGCTTTCTTT,CASSVDSPGPVNTEAFF
-,TRBJ1-1,-,TRBV18,TGTGCCAGCTCACCTCAGCCGGGCACTGAAGCTTTCTTT,CASSPQPGTEAFF
-,TRBJ1-1,-,TRBV19,TGTGCCAGTAGCTCAGGCACCGGGAGAGCCGTGAACACTGAAGCTTTCTTT,CASSSGTGRAVNTEAFF
TRBD2,TRBJ2-3,-,TRBV10-3,TGTGCCACCCAACTAGCGGGAGGGCCTACGCAGTATTTT,CATQLAGGPTQYF
TRBD1,TRBJ1-2,many,TRBV28,TGTGCCAGCAGTGCGGGACAGCCTCTCTATGGCTACACCTTC,CASSAGQPLYGYTF
-,TRBJ2-7,-,TRBV6-1,TGTGCCAGCAGTGAGTTACTTACCTACGAGCAGTACTTC,CASSELLTYEQYF
-,TRBJ1-5,-,TRBV12-2,TGTGCAAGTCGCTTACAACAGGGAATAGGGTTGGTTAGCAATCAGCCCCAGCATTTT,CASRLQQGIGLVSNQPQHF
TRBD2,TRBJ2-1,-,TRBV6-1,TGTGCCAGCAGGGATCGGGCGGGAGCCTACAATGAGCAGTTCTTC,CASRDRAGAYNEQFF
-,TRBJ1-5,-,TRBV30,TGTGCCTGCCAGGGATCAAGTAATCAGCCCCAGCATTTT,CACQGSSNQPQHF
-,TRBJ1-1,-,TRBV6-1,TGTGCCAGCAGTGAAGTTCCAGACACTGAAGCTTTCTTT,CASSEVPDTEAFF
-,TRBJ1-4,-,TRBV4-2,TGTGCCAGCAGCCCTAGGCACGGGGTTGAAAAACTGTTTTTT,CASSPRHGVEKLFF